Reported below is one TCR beta chain. The antigen is undetermined. These data originate in a study of blood T cells in healthy people across ages. Study outcomes and limitations: Any conclusive comparison of naive versus antigen-experienced cells was prevented by using unsorted PBMCs.

The CDR3 totals 14 residues. Germline V CDR1 and CDR2: MNHNY, SVGAGI (reference sequence). Sample-barcoded 5' priming and a J-beta primer mix drove a second PCR of 7 to 11 cycles. A 12-random-nucleotide template-switch adaptor tagged each cDNA molecule. TCRdb itself ran the 5' RACE reads through MiXCR, one entry per CDR3 protein. The table shows over 1,200,000 distinct CDR3 sequences, with around 59% occurring only once. For every donor, a draw yielded 7.5 to 10 milliliters of peripheral blood. No fewer than 6 million PBMCs went into each sample. Sequences were obtained from blood. The origin of this receptor is a man younger than 30 in good health. The J gene is TRBJ2-7, the V gene TRBV6-6; a possible D gene is TRBD2 (5 bases). With the DNA end fitting TRBJ2-5 better, the J assignment may be wrong. The CDR3 DNA reads TGTGCCAGCAGTTATTACGGGGAACAAGAGACCCAGTACTTC. This sequence encodes CASSYYGEQETQYF.